This T cell receptor (beta chain) was recorded in a study of early T cells in non-severe SARS-CoV-2 infection. Study-wide findings and caveats: VDJdb matching, biased toward anti-spike CD8 responses, missed private and CD4 specificities.

CDR1 SGHRS and CDR2 YFSETQ come from the germline V gene. The CDR3 extends over 21 amino acids. V lost 4 bases to trimming and J lost 0 bases; unmatched junction nucleotides: 22. Molecules of cDNA were individually given unique molecular identifiers that were attached to them. TCRdb recomputed calls from the 5' RACE reads with MiXCR, one row per CDR3 protein. This table holds about 69,000 distinct CDR3 sequences, about 4.6% found once. This clonotype was seen at least ten times. The antigen is unknown. This TCR was recovered from an adult who was a healthcare worker with PCR-confirmed SARS-CoV-2 infection or an uninfected control (not recorded which). The donor label of this sample is uncertain. The V call is TRBV5-1, the J call TRBJ1-2, with TRBD1 identical over 9 bases. The sample was whole blood, taken at baseline. The CDR3 protein is CASSARRGQGGTPGSNYGYTF. The CDR3 DNA reads as TGCGCCAGCAGCGCCAGACGGGGACAGGGCGGTACGCCGGGATCTAACTATGGCTACACCTTC.